This record looks at one T cell receptor (beta chain) sequence and its context. The CDR3 has 15 residues. Germline CDR1 SGDLS, CDR2 YYNGEE. The V end was cut by 0 bases, the J end by 4 bases, with 13 bases between. The data belong to a study of beta chain features in type 1 diabetes. Since all of the isolated RNA was reverse transcribed, expressed TCRB transcripts were what got sequenced. Produced via immunoSEQ multiplex PCR; TCRdb's table is partial and in-frame only. The data contain hundreds of thousands of clones, about 15% of them singletons. Sequences were obtained from naive CD4+ T cells from blood. This TCR was sampled from a man under 40 in good health. The gene calls are TRBV9 and TRBJ2-5; possibly TRBD2 for D (6 bases). CDR3 nucleotides: TGTGCCAGCAGCGTAGGGCTAGCGCCCCGAGAGACCCAGTACTTC. Encoded protein: CASSVGLAPRETQYF.